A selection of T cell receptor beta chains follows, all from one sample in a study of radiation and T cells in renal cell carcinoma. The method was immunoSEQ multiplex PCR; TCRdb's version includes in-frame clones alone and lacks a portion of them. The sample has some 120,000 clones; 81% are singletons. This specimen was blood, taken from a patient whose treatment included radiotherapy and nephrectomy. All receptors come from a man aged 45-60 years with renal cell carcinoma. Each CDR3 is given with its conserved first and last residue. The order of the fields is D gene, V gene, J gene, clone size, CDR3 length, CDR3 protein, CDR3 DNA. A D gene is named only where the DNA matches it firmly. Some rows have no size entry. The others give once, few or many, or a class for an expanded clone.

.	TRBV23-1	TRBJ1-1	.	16	CASSQSGRIRYTEAFF	TGCGCCAGCAGTCAATCGGGCAGGATAAGGTACACTGAAGCTTTCTTT
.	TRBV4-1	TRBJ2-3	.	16	CASSQGGAGTRDTQYF	TGCGCCAGCAGCCAAGGAGGGGCTGGGACACGAGATACGCAGTATTTT
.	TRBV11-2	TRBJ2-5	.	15	CASSPLAGKQETQYF	TGTGCCAGCAGCCCACTCGCGGGTAAACAAGAGACCCAGTACTTC
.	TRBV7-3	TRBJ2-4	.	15	CASSLSGSAKNIQYF	TGTGCCAGCAGCTTAAGTGGGTCAGCCAAAAACATTCAGTACTTC
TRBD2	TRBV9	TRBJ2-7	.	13	CASSVEASGAQYF	TGTGCCAGCAGCGTAGAAGCTAGCGGGGCGCAGTACTTC
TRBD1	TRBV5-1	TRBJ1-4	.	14	CASSIDRGNEKLFF	TGCGCCAGCAGCATTGACAGGGGTAATGAAAAACTGTTTTTT
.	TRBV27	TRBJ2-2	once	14	CASSLSTDAGELFF	TGTGCCAGCAGTTTAAGTACAGATGCCGGGGAGCTGTTTTTT
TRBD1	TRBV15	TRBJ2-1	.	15	CATSRGDRVGNEQFF	TGTGCCACCAGCAGAGGGGACAGGGTGGGAAATGAGCAGTTCTTC
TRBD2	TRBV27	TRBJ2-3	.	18	CASSLSPLRGGGTDTQYF	TGTGCCAGCAGTTTATCTCCTTTGCGGGGGGGTGGCACAGATACGCAGTATTTT
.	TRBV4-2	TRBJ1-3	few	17	CASSRRSGRDSGNTIYF	TGTGCCAGCAGCCGGAGGAGTGGAAGGGACTCTGGAAACACCATATATTTT
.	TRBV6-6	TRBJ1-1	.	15	CASSDFGGQYTEAFF	TGTGCCAGCAGTGACTTTGGGGGACAATACACTGAAGCTTTCTTT
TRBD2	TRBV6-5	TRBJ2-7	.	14	CASSQREGPYEQYF	TGTGCCAGCTCCCAGCGGGAGGGCCCCTACGAGCAGTACTTC
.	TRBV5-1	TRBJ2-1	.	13	CASSLGTVNEQFF	TGCGCCAGCAGCTTGGGGACTGTCAATGAGCAGTTCTTC
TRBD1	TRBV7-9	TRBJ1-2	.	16	CASSLWGTGDTYGYTF	TGTGCCAGCAGCTTATGGGGGACAGGGGACACCTATGGCTACACCTTC
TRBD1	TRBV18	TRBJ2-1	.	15	CASSTLGQGYNEQFF	TGTGCCAGCTCTACCCTTGGACAGGGGTATAATGAGCAGTTCTTC
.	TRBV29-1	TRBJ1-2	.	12	CSGEGGAYGYTF	TGCAGCGGAGAGGGGGGTGCCTATGGCTACACCTTC
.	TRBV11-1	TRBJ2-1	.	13	CASSFGVTNEQFF	TGTGCCAGCAGCTTTGGAGTAACCAATGAGCAGTTCTTC
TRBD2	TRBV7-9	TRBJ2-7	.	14	CASSPTGGYYEQYF	TGTGCCAGCAGTCCCACGGGGGGGTACTACGAGCAGTACTTC
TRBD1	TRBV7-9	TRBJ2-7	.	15	CASSLTLQGAYEQYF	TGTGCCAGCAGCTTGACCCTTCAGGGGGCATACGAGCAGTACTTC
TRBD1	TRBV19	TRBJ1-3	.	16	CASSIDFWTGGNTIYF	TGTGCCAGTAGTATAGACTTCTGGACAGGGGGAAACACCATATATTTT
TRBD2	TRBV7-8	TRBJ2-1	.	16	CASSTGSRGGYNEQFF	TGTGCCAGCAGCACCGGGTCGCGGGGGGGCTACAATGAGCAGTTCTTC
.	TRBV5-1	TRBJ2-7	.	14	CASSLSGASYEQYF	TGCGCCAGCAGCTTGTCAGGGGCCTCCTACGAGCAGTACTTC
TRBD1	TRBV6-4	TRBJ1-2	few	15	CASSDSWTGADGYTF	TGTGCCAGCAGTGACTCATGGACAGGGGCTGATGGCTACACCTTC
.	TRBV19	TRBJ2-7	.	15	CASSIAGYVPYEQYF	TGTGCCAGTAGTATAGCGGGCTACGTTCCTTACGAGCAGTACTTC
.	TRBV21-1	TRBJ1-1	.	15	CASSSPSTENTEAFF	TGTGCCAGCAGTAGTCCTAGCACGGAGAACACTGAAGCTTTCTTT
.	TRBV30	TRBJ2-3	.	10	CAWRTDTQYF	TGTGCCTGGAGGACAGATACGCAGTATTTT
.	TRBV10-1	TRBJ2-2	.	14	CASSVLRGTGELFF	TGCGCCAGCAGTGTCTTGCGGGGCACCGGGGAGCTGTTTTTT
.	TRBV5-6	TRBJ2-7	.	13	CASSPGLSYEQYF	TGTGCCAGCAGTCCGGGACTGAGCTACGAGCAGTACTTC
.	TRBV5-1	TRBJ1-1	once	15	CASSLEQGGYTEAFF	TGCGCCAGCAGCTTGGAACAGGGTGGGTACACTGAAGCTTTCTTT
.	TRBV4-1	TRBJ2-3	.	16	CASSFLPAPVVDTQYF	TGCGCCAGCAGCTTCCTTCCAGCGCCCGTGGTGGATACGCAGTATTTT
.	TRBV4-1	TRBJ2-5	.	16	CASSQEGHPYQETQYF	TGCGCCAGCAGCCAAGAAGGGCACCCATACCAAGAGACCCAGTACTTC
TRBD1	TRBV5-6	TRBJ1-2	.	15	CASSSWDRPNYGYTF	TGTGCCAGCAGCTCCTGGGACAGGCCTAACTATGGCTACACCTTC
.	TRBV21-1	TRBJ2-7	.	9	CAISYEQYF	TGTGCCATCTCCTACGAGCAGTACTTC
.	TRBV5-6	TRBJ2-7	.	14	CASSKGTDSYEQYF	TGTGCCAGCAGCAAGGGGACCGACTCCTACGAGCAGTACTTC
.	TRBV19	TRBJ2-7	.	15	CASSNRKGGPVEQYF	TGTGCCAGTAGTAATCGGAAGGGGGGGCCGGTCGAGCAGTACTTC